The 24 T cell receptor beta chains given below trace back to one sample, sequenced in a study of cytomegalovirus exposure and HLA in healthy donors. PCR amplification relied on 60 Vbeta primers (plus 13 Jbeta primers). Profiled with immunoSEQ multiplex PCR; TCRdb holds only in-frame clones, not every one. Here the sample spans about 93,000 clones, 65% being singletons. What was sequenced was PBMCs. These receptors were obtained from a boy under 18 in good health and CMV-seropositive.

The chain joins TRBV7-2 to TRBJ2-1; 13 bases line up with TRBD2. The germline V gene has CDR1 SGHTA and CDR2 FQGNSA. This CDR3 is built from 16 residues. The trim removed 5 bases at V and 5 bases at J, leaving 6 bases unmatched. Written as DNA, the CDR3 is TGTGCCAGCAGCCCGACTAGCGGGGGGTTCGACAATGAGCAGTTCTTC. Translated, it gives CASSPTSGGFDNEQFF.

The CDR3 region is CASSPGERPWEQYF. The CDR3 region has the DNA TGTGCCAGCTCACCTGGGGAGCGCCCGTGGGAGCAGTACTTC. The chain combines TRBV18 with TRBJ2-7; possible D gene TRBD2, 5 bases. The CDR3 runs 14 residues. Germline-derived CDR1 and CDR2 are KGHSH and LQKENI. Deletions cut 3 bases from V and 7 bases from J, with 16 bases between.

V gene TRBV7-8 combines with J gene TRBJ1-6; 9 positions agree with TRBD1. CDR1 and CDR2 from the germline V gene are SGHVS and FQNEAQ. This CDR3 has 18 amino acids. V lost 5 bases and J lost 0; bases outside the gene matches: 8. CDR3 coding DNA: TGTGCCAGCAGCCTAAGGACAGGGGATAGCTCCTATAATTCACCCCTCCACTTT. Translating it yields CASSLRTGDSSYNSPLHF.

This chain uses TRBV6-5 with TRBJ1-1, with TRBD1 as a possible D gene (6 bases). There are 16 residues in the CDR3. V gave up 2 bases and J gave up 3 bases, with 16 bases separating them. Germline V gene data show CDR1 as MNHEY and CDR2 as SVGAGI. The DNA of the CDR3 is TGTGCCAGCAGTTACAGGGGGGGGCACGGGCACACTGAAGCTTTCTTT. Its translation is CASSYRGGHGHTEAFF.

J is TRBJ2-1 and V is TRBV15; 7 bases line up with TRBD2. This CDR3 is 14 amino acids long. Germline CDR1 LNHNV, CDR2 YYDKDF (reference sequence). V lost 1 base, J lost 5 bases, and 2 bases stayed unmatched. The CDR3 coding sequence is TGTGCCACCAGCAGAGGAGGGACTAACAATGAGCAGTTCTTC. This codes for CATSRGGTNNEQFF. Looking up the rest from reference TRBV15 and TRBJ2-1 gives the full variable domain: DAMVIQNPRYQVTQFGKPVTLSCSQTLNHNVMYWYQQKSSQAPKLLFHYYDKDFNNEADTPDNFQSRRPNTSFCFLDIRSPGLGDTAMYLCATSRGGTNNEQFFGPGTRLTVL.

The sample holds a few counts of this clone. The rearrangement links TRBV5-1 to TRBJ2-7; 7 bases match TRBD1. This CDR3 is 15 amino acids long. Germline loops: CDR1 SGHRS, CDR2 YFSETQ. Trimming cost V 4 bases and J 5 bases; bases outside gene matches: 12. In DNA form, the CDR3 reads TGCGCCAGCAGCCCGGCGGACAGGCTTCGCAACGAGCAGTACTTC. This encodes CASSPADRLRNEQYF.

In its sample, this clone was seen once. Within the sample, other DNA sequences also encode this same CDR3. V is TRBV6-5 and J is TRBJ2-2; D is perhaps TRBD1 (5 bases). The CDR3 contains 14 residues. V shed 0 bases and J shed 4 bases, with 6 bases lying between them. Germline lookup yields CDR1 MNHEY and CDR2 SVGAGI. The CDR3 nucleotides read TGTGCCAGCAGTTACTCTAGGGGCACCGGGGAGCTGTTTTTT. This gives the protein CASSYSRGTGELFF.

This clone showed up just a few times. CDR3: CASRPGGGGNTGELFF. DNA of the CDR3: TGTGCCAGCAGGCCAGGGGGAGGAGGAAACACCGGGGAGCTGTTTTTT. This chain links TRBV2 with TRBJ2-2; a possible D gene is TRBD1 (7 bases). Trimming took off 6 bases at V and 2 bases at J, with 16 bases between the two ends. The CDR3 sequence is 16 residues long. From germline, CDR1 is SNHLY and CDR2 FYNNEI.

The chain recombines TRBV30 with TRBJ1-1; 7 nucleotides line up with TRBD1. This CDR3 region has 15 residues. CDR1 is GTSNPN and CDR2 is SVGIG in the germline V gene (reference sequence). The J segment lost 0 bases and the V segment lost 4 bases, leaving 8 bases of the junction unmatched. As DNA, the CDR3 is TGTGCCTGGACCATGGGGGGACAGATGAACACTGAAGCTTTCTTT. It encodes CAWTMGGQMNTEAFF.

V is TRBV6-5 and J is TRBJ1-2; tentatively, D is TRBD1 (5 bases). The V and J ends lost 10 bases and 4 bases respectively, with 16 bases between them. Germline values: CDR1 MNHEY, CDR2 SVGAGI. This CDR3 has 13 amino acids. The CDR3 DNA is TGTGCCACCGCTTCTGGGGGGGTCTATGGCTACACCTTC. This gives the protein CATASGGVYGYTF.

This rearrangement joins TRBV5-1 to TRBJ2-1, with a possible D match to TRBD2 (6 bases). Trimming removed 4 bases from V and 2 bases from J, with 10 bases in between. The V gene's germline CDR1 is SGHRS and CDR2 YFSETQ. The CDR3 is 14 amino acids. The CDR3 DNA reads TGCGCCAGCAGCCACCGGGAGACCTACAATGAGCAGTTCTTC. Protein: CASSHRETYNEQFF.

CDR3 region: CASSLSGGLPYEQYF. The CDR3, as DNA: TGTGCCAGCAGTTTATCAGGCGGCCTACCCTACGAGCAGTACTTC. This sequence joins TRBV27 and TRBJ2-7; unclear D gene. V shed 0 bases and J shed 2 bases, with 11 bases lying between them. This CDR3 region has 15 residues. Germline V gene data show CDR1 as MNHEY and CDR2 as SMNVEV (reference sequence).

The chain's CDR3 is CASSILGRNEQFF. CDR3 DNA sequence: TGTGCCAGTAGTATACTGGGGCGCAATGAGCAGTTCTTC. The genes are TRBV19 and TRBJ2-1; D perhaps matches TRBD1 (5 bases). Trimming shortened V by 2 bases and J by 6 bases, and 8 bases separated the two germline ends. Germline CDR1 and CDR2: LNHDA and SQIVND (reference sequence). The CDR3 contains 13 residues.

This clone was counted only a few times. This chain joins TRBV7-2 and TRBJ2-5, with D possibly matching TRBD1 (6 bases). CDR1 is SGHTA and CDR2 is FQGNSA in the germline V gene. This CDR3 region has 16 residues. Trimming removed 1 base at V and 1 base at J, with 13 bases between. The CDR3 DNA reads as TGTGCCAGCAGCTTAGGACAAGACAGGACCCAAGAGACCCAGTACTTC. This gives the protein CASSLGQDRTQETQYF.

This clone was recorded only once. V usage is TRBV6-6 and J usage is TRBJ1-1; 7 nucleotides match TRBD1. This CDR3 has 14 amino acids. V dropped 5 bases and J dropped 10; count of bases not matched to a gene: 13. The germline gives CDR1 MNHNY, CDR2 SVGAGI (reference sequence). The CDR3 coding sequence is TGTGCCAGCAGTACCGACGGACGACAGGGCTCAGCTTTCTTT. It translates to CASSTDGRQGSAFF.

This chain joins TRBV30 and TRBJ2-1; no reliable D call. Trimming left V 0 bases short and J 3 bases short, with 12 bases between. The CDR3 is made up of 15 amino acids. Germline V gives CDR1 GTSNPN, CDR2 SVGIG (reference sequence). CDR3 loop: CAWSVWAVRYNEQFF. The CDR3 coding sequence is TGTGCCTGGAGTGTTTGGGCAGTCCGCTACAATGAGCAGTTCTTC.

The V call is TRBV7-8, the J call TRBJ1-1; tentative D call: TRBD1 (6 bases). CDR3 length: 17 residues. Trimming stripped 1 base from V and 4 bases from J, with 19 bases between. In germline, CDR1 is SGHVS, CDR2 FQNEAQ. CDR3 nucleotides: TGTGCCAGCAGCTTAGGGCCAGGGGCGAGAGTCGGCACTGAAGCTTTCTTT. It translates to CASSLGPGARVGTEAFF.

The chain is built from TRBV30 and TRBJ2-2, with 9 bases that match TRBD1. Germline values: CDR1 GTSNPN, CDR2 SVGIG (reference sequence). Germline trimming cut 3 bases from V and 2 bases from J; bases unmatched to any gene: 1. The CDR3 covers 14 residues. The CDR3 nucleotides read TGTGCCTGGAGGGACAGGGGCAACACCGGGGAGCTGTTTTTT. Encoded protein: CAWRDRGNTGELFF.

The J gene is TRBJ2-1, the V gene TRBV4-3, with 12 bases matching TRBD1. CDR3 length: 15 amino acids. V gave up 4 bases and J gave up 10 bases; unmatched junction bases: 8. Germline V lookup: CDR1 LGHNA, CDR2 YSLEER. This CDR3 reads CASSPGTGGAEEQFF. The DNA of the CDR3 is TGCGCCAGCAGCCCCGGGACAGGGGGCGCAGAAGAGCAGTTCTTC.

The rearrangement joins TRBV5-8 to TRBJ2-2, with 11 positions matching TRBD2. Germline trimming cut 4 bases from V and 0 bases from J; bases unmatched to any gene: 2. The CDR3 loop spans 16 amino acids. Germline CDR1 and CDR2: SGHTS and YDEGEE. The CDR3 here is CASSNSGGANTGELFF. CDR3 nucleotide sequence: TGTGCCAGCAGCAATAGCGGGGGGGCGAACACCGGGGAGCTGTTTTTT.

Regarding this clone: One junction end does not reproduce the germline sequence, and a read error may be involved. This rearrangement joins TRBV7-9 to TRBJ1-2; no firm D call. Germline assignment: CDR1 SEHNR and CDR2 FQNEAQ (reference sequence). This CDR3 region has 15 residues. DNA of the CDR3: TGTGCCAGCAGCCTTTCGTGGGCCTCGGGATATGGCTACCCCTTC. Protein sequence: CASSLSWASGYGYPF.

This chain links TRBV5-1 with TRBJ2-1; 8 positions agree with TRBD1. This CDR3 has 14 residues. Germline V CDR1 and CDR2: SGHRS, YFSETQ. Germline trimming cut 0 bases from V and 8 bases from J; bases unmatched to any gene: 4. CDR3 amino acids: CASSLGTGKDEQFF. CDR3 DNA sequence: TGCGCCAGCAGCTTGGGGACAGGGAAAGATGAGCAGTTCTTC.

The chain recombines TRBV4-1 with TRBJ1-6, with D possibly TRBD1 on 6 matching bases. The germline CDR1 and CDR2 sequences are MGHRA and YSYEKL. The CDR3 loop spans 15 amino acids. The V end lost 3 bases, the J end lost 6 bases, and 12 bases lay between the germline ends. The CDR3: CASSQGGQTNSPLHF. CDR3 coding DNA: TGCGCCAGCAGCCAGGGGGGGCAGACTAATTCACCCCTCCACTTT.

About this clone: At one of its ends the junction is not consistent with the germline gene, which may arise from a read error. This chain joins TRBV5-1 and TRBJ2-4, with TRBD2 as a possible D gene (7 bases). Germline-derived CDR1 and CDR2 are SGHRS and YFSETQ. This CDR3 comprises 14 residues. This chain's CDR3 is CASSLDGGQSIQYF. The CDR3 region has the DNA TGCGCCAGCAGTTTGGACGGGGGGCAGAGCATTCAGTACTTC. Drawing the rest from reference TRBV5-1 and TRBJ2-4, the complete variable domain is KAGVTQTPRYLIKTRGQQVTLSCSPISGHRSVSWYQQTPGQGLQFLFEYFSETQRNKGNFPGRFSGRQFSNSRSEMNVSTLELGDSALYLCASSLDGGQSIQYFGAGTRLSVL.